A single sample gave rise to the 15 T cell receptor beta chains below, sequenced in a study of cytomegalovirus exposure and HLA in healthy donors. This PCR relied on a set of 60 Vbeta primers and 13 Jbeta primers. The data were produced by immunoSEQ multiplex PCR, yet TCRdb's version contains in-frame clones alone and is incomplete. This sample yields some 42,000 clones, of which about 50% are seen a single time; 12% belongs to the top ten. The sample taken for sequencing was PBMCs. The receptors here all came from a human donor in good health.

This clone was recorded a few times. The chain links TRBV2 to TRBJ2-7, with 9 bases lining up with TRBD1. The trim removed 11 bases at V and 4 bases at J, leaving 3 bases unmatched. Germline V lookup: CDR1 SNHLY, CDR2 FYNNEI. The CDR3 is made up of 11 amino acids. The CDR3 nucleotides are TGTGCCGGCGGACAGGGGTACGAGCAGTACTTC. This translates into CAGGQGYEQYF.

The chain has TRBV2 and TRBJ1-5; D remains unclear. Germline CDR1 reads SNHLY; CDR2 reads FYNNEI. This CDR3 contains 15 residues. The ends were cut back, 7 bases at V and 2 bases at J, with 15 bases in the middle. The CDR3 coding sequence is TGTGCCAGCATCCCGTCCGAGGGCGGCAATCAGCCCCAGCATTTT. The encoded protein is CASIPSEGGNQPQHF.

This clone came up a few times. The genes are TRBV30 and TRBJ1-2, with D possibly matching TRBD1 (5 bases). Per germline, CDR1 GTSNPN and CDR2 SVGIG (reference sequence). This CDR3 has 15 amino acids. V lost 4 bases, J lost 5 bases, and 20 bases lay in between. The CDR3 spells CAWTLDKGRWYGYTF. CDR3 DNA: TGTGCCTGGACCCTAGATAAGGGGCGGTGGTATGGCTACACCTTC.

V and J are TRBV19 and TRBJ1-5; TRBD1 might be the D (6 bases). The germline V gene has CDR1 LNHDA and CDR2 SQIVND (reference sequence). The V end lost 6 bases, the J end lost 5 bases, and 17 bases lay between the germline ends. The CDR3 is 15 amino acids. CDR3 sequence (DNA): TGTGCCAGTAGCCCATACGGGGGGCGCGATCAGCCCCAGCATTTT. As protein: CASSPYGGRDQPQHF.

This rearrangement joins TRBV18 to TRBJ2-7, with 10 positions matching TRBD2. J lost 6 bases, V lost 9 bases, and 8 bases had no gene match. The CDR3 length is 13 residues. Looked up from germline, CDR1 is KGHSH and CDR2 is LQKENI. CDR3: CASSSGSLSEQYF. The CDR3 bases are TGTGCCAGTTCTAGCGGGAGTCTCTCCGAGCAGTACTTC.

The sample holds a few counts of this clone. The chain joins TRBV7-3 to TRBJ1-1; TRBD1 matches at 11 bases. The CDR3 consists of 14 residues. Germline loops: CDR1 SGHTA, CDR2 FQGTGA. Germline trimming cut 5 bases from V and 6 bases from J; bases unmatched to any gene: 5. The CDR3 loop is CASSQGQGAAEAFF. CDR3 nucleotide sequence: TGTGCCAGCAGCCAAGGACAGGGGGCGGCTGAAGCTTTCTTT.

J is TRBJ1-2 and V is TRBV30; D is perhaps TRBD1 (5 bases). Trimming took off 3 bases at V and 8 bases at J, with 16 bases between the two ends. Germline V lookup: CDR1 GTSNPN, CDR2 SVGIG (reference sequence). The CDR3 length is 13 residues. Here the CDR3 reads CAWSANLQDGYTF. In DNA, the CDR3 is TGTGCCTGGAGCGCCAATCTACAGGACGGCTACACCTTC.

The V and J genes are TRBV28 and TRBJ1-6, with TRBD1 identical over 11 bases. The V gene's germline CDR1 is MDHEN and CDR2 SYDVKM. The CDR3 consists of 14 residues. V lost 6 bases to trimming and J lost 6 bases; unmatched junction nucleotides: 1. For the CDR3, the DNA is TGTGCCAGCAGAGGGACAGGGGGTAATTCACCCCTCCACTTT. This translates into CASRGTGGNSPLHF.

The chain links TRBV7-3 to TRBJ2-1, with 14 nucleotides matching TRBD2. The CDR3 length is 18 residues. Germline lookup yields CDR1 SGHTA and CDR2 FQGTGA. With 4 bases clipped from V and 7 bases from J, the junction kept 12 bases outside the gene matches. The CDR3 DNA follows: TGTGCCAGCAGCTCAGGACTAGCGGGAGGTGGTAGAACTAATGAGCAGTTCTTC. The encoded protein is CASSSGLAGGGRTNEQFF.

In its sample, this clone was seen a few times. CDR3 DNA: TGTGCCAGCAGCGATAGCGGGGCAAGCTCCTACGAGCAGTACTTC. Translating it yields CASSDSGASSYEQYF. This chain uses TRBV6-6 with TRBJ2-7, with TRBD2 matching 8 bases. The CDR3 is 15 residues long. CDR1 is MNHNY and CDR2 is SVGAGI in the germline V gene (reference sequence). Germline trimming cut 6 bases from V and 0 bases from J; bases unmatched to any gene: 7.

In this sample, this clone turned up once. The CDR3: CASSLAAGSNYGYTF. The CDR3 DNA reads as TGTGCCAGCAGCTTAGCGGCAGGGTCTAACTATGGCTACACCTTC. The chain employs TRBV7-2 and TRBJ1-2, with a tentative D call TRBD1 (5 bases). Germline V gene sequence: CDR1 SGHTA, CDR2 FQGNSA. Trimming took 0 bases from V and 0 from J, leaving 8 bases between them. The CDR3 is made up of 15 amino acids.

This rearrangement joins TRBV18 to TRBJ2-7; D might be TRBD1 (6 bases). The CDR3 extends over 16 amino acids. Trimming took 2 bases from V and 4 from J, leaving 18 bases between them. The germline CDR1 and CDR2 sequences are KGHSH and LQKENI. CDR3 DNA: TGTGCCAGCTCACCAAGTCGACAGGCCAAGAGGTACGAGCAGTACTTC. Its protein product is CASSPSRQAKRYEQYF.

J is TRBJ2-4 and V is TRBV11-2; TRBD1 matches 7 bases. This CDR3 is 19 amino acids long. The J segment lost 2 bases and the V segment lost 5 bases, leaving 18 bases of the junction unmatched. Looked up from germline, CDR1 is SGHAT and CDR2 is FQNNGV. The CDR3 sequence: CASSRLQNSRGFPKNIQYF. DNA for the CDR3: TGTGCCAGCAGCCGTCTACAAAACTCCAGGGGGTTCCCCAAAAACATTCAGTACTTC.

The V gene is TRBV2, the J gene TRBJ1-2; D perhaps matches TRBD1 (5 bases). The CDR3 has 13 amino acids. Germline V gives CDR1 SNHLY, CDR2 FYNNEI. The germline V and J ends were trimmed by 6 bases and 4 bases, with 12 bases remaining between them. CDR3 sequence: CASRTTVGYGYTF. CDR3 coding DNA: TGTGCCAGCAGGACGACAGTTGGCTATGGCTACACCTTC.

This chain's CDR3 is CASSARTSGGHTQYF. The DNA of the CDR3 is TGTGCCAGCAGTGCCCGGACTAGCGGGGGGCATACGCAGTATTTT. J is TRBJ2-3 and V is TRBV9, with TRBD2 matching over 14 bases. Unmatched junction bases numbered 6, after V lost 5 bases and J lost 7 bases. CDR1 and CDR2 from the germline V gene are SGDLS and YYNGEE. The CDR3 sequence is 15 residues long.